One T cell receptor beta chain is described in this entry. Its antigen is currently not known. Base qualities were left out, and no much larger clone turns up one base away. The data derive from a study of OX40 agonist ivuxolimab in advanced cancers. Regarding the study in general: Ivuxolimab was a fully human IgG2 agonistic monoclonal antibody targeting the costimulatory receptor OX40 (CD134). Prior anti-PD-1, anti-PD-L1 or anti-CTLA-4 therapy was permitted, and about 40% of dose-escalation patients had received checkpoint inhibitors. Intravenous ivuxolimab was administered to patients every 2 weeks at six dose levels: 0.01, 0.1, 0.3, 1.5, 3 and 10 mg/kg. Peripheral TCRbeta sequencing was intended to test whether TCR sequence diversity was altered and clonal T-cell expansion was caused by ivuxolimab. Partial responses were achieved by three dose-escalation patients, of whom one had hepatocellular carcinoma and two had cutaneous melanoma. Among the 52 dose-escalation patients, approximately 20 had hepatocellular carcinoma, roughly 15 melanoma, 9 renal cell carcinoma and 9 head and neck cancer. A male proportion of 75% to 85% and a mean age of roughly 58 years, ranging from 23 to 79, were recorded for the dose-escalation cohort. The paper covers the monotherapy dose-escalation part of the phase I ivuxolimab trial, which included N ≈ 57 patients.

Broad study findings and their caveats: On average, CD8+ T cells showed more expanded clones than CD4+ T cells after ivuxolimab. Low levels of normalized T-cell clonal expansion were also shown by some nonresponding patients. At doses of 0.1 to 3.0 mg/kg, clonal expansion of both CD4+ and CD8+ T cells in blood was seen between baseline and week 6. Partial responders in the 0.1-3.0 mg/kg groups had among the lowest normalized peripheral clonal expansion, especially among CD8+ T cells. Which antigens the clonally expanded peripheral T cells were specific for was not determined.

Patients with a history of autoimmune disease or receiving systemic immunosuppression were excluded from the trial. In every dose cohort, peripheral blood was drawn for TCR sequencing at baseline, cycle 4 day 1, and cycle 7 day 1. The samples were drawn from a first-in-human, open-label, multicenter phase I dose-escalation trial of ivuxolimab. Adults with locally advanced or metastatic melanoma, renal cell, hepatocellular, or head and neck squamous cell carcinoma were enrolled in the trial. Before TCR sequencing, CD4+ T cells and CD8+ T cells were sorted from peripheral blood as separate populations. The CDR3 spans 12 residues, from the cysteine through the phenylalanine. Kept here is only the CDR3 DNA, which spans 36 bases and is read in frame from base 1. The CDR1 and CDR2 encoded by the germline V gene are LGHNT and FRNRAP. V is pruned by 6 bases and J by 11 bases, leaving 6 bases of the junction without a gene match.

For sequencing of the TCRbeta CDR3 region, genomic DNA was extracted from the sorted cells. TCRbeta CDR3 regions were sequenced using the immunoSEQ Assay. The table comes from immuneACCESS by way of TCRdb, which keeps in-frame sequences with V and J called. Part of the clones is missing from these tables; in studies checked, under half for an unresolved V gene and the rest for unknown reasons. For this sample the table gives approximately 57,000 clones, of which 88% were detected only once. Approximately 3.5% of the sample is held by the ten biggest clonotypes. The sequence links TRBV12-5 to TRBJ2-3; 9 bases in between match TRBD1. Sample: CD4+ or CD8+ T cells sorted from blood, taken in a trial of the OX40 agonist ivuxolimab. This receptor was obtained from an adult with an advanced solid tumor such as melanoma, head and neck, liver or kidney cancer. The nucleotides are TGTGCTAGTGGACCTCGACAGGGGGAGCAGTATTTT. The translation is CASGPRQGEQYF.